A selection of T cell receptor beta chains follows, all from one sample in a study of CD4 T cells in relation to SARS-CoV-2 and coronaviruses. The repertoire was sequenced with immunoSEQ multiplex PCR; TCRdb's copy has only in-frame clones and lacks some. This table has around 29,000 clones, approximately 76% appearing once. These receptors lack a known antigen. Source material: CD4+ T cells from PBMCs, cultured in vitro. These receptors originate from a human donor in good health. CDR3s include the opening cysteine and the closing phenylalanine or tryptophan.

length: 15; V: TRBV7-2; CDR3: CASSWKGRGYNEQFF
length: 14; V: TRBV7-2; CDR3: CASSLAGSGNTIYF
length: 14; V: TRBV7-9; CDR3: CASSFPGYYNEQFF
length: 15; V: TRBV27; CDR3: CASSLSRAPNTEAFF
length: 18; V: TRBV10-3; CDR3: CAISDSGLAGVRTGELFF
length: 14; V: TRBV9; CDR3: CASSVGFRGDEQYF
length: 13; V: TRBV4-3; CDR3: CASSQETWGEQYF
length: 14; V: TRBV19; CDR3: CASSPGTSDYEQYF
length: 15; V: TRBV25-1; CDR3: CASSELWDRVETQYF
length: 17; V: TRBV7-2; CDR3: CASSTADRGRWGETQYF
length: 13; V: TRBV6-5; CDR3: CASSSHSNQPQHF
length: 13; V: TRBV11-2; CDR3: CASSLGTQETQYF
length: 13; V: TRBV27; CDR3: CASSFLDRDEQYF
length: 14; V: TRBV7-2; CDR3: CASSLEGQIGKLFF
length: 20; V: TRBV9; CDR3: CASSAGGGTELYFSGNTIYF
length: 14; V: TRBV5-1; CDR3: CASSTDGSSYEQYF
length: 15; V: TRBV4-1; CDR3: CASSQDYPSGNTIYF
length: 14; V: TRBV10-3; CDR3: CAISVGQGLNEQYF
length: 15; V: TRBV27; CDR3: CASSLGGAVFGTQYF
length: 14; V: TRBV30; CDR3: CALLRQGSYNEQFF
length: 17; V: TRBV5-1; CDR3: CASSLGSGSGKVNEQFF
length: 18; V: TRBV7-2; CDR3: CASSLAVFRSAGANVLTF
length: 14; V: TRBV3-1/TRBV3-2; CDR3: CASSGRTGAYGYTF
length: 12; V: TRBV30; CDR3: CAWSVQGDGYTF
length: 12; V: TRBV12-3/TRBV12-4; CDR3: CASSLRNTEAFF
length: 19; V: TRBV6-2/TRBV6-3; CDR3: CASSYLPGLAGVASYEQYF
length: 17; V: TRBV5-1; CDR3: CASSSTGLSSGANVLTF
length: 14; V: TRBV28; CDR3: CASSLGPGANVLTF
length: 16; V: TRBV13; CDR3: CASSLVPAGGQETQYF
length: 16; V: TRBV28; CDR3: CASSSGSTGQGVKAFF
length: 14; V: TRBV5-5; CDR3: CASSPQGLGETQYF
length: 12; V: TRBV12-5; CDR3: CASGRTETEAFF
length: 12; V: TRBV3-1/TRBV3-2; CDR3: CASSLGAGEQFF
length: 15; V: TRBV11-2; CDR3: CASSLALAGGETQYF
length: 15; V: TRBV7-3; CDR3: CASSTGLQGTGELFF
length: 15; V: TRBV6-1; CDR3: CASSDGRPLNEPQHF
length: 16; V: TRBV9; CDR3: CASSSTPYPSTDTQYF
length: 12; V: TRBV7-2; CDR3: CASSRTGTQQFF
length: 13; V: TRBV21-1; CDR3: CASSKGRRAEAFF